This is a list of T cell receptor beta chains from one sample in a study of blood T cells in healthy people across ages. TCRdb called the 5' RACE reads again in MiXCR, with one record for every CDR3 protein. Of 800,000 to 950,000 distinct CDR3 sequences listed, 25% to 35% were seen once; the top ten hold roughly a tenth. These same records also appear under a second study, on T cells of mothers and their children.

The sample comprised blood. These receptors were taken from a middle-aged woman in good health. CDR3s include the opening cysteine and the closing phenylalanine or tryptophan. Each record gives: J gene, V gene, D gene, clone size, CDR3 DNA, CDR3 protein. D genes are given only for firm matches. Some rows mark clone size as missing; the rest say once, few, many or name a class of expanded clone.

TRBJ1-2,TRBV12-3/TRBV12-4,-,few,TGTGCCAGCGTAAGACCGGGACACGATTATGGCTACACCTTC,CASVRPGHDYGYTF
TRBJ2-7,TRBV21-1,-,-,TGTGCCAGCAGCAAAGGGGAGGGGAATAGACAAACCTACGAGCAGTACTTC,CASSKGEGNRQTYEQYF
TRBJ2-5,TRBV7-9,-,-,TGTGCCAGCAGCTTAGCAAGTAGGGGCCCCTTTCAAGAGACCCAGTACTTC,CASSLASRGPFQETQYF
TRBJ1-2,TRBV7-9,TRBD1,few,TGTGCCAGCAGCGCCCCCGGGACAGGGATACGTGGCTACACCTTC,CASSAPGTGIRGYTF
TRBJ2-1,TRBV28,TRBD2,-,TGTGCCAGCAGAGAAGGGCGGGGGGGAACTGAGCAGTTCTTC,CASREGRGGTEQFF
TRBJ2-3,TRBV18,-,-,TGTGCCAGCTCACCACCTACCGGTATATCCACAGATACGCAGTATTTT,CASSPPTGISTDTQYF
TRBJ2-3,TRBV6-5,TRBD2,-,TGTGCCAGCAGTCCTTCTAGCGGGGGGGCAAGAGATACGCAGTATTTT,CASSPSSGGARDTQYF
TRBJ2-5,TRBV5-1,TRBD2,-,TGCGCCAGCAGCTTGGAGCGGGTGGGACTAGGATCCCCCGAGACCCAGTACTTC,CASSLERVGLGSPETQYF
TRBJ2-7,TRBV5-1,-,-,TGCGCCAGCAGCCTTTCGAGTGCGAGCTCCTACGAGCAGTACTTC,CASSLSSASSYEQYF
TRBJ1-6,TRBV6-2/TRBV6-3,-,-,TGTGCCAGCAGTCTGCGGACCGCCTTTGCCCTCCACTTT,CASSLRTAFALHF
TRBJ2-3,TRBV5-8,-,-,TGTGCCAGCAGCAAAACCGGGACTCGCACAGATACGCAGTATTTT,CASSKTGTRTDTQYF
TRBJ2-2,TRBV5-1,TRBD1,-,TGCGCCAGTACAGGGGGTTCGAACACCGGGGAGCTGTTTTTT,CASTGGSNTGELFF
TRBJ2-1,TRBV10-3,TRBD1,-,TGTGCCATCAGTGACCCGGGACAGGACCTTAGGAATGAGCAGTTCTTC,CAISDPGQDLRNEQFF
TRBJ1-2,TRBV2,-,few,TGTGCCAGCAGTCCCGGACGGACGAGAAGCTATGGCTACACCTTC,CASSPGRTRSYGYTF
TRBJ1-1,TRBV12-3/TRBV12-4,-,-,TGTGCCAGCAGTTTTTGGCAGATAAACACTGAAGCTTTCTTT,CASSFWQINTEAFF
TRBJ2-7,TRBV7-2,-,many,TGTGCCAGCAGCCCAGGATCCGGGGGCTACGAGCAGTACTTC,CASSPGSGGYEQYF
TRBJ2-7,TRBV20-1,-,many,TGCAGTGCTAGAGATGTGGGGATTGCTCCCCTCGAGCAGTACTTC,CSARDVGIAPLEQYF
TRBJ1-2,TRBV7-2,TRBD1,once,TGTGCCAGCAGCTGGGGACAGGGGGAGTATGGCTACACCTTC,CASSWGQGEYGYTF
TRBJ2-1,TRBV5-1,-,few,TGCGCCAGCAGCTTGGCTGCCAACTCCTACAATGAGCAGTTCTTC,CASSLAANSYNEQFF
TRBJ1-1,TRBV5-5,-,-,TGTGCCAGCAGTGCGCCAGGGCATGCAGCTTTCTTT,CASSAPGHAAFF
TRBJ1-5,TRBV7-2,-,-,TGTGTCAGCAGCTTAGCCCCCCAGGGAAATCAGCCCCAGCATTTT,CVSSLAPQGNQPQHF
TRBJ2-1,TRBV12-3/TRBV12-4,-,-,TGTGCCAACAGTTTACTGGGGTATGAGCAGTTCTTC,CANSLLGYEQFF
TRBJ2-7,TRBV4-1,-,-,TGCGCCAACAGCTACCAGAATACAGGGACCTACGAGCAGTACTTC,CANSYQNTGTYEQYF
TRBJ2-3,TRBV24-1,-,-,TGTGCCACCAGTGATTTCCAGGAAGGCACAGATACGCAGTATTTT,CATSDFQEGTDTQYF
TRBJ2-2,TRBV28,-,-,TGTGCCAGCGGGTCTCCGGGACGGACTCTCCCGAACACCGGGGAGCTGTTTTTT,CASGSPGRTLPNTGELFF
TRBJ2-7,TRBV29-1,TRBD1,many,TGCAGCGTAGCGACGACCGGGCCAGGGGGCGAGCAGTACTTC,CSVATTGPGGEQYF
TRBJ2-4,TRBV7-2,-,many,TGTGCCAGCAGCTACGGAGGGGGCGTTAGCAAAAACATTCAGTACTTC,CASSYGGGVSKNIQYF
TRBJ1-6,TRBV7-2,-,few,TGTGCCAGCAGCTTAAGTGGGTTCACCCTCCACTTT,CASSLSGFTLHF